These 23 T cell receptor beta chains originate from one sample sequenced in a study of blood T cell repertoires in COVID-19. Clones were sequenced by immunoSEQ multiplex PCR, and TCRdb holds only the in-frame ones, with some missing. Among 350,000 to 550,000 clones, 85% to 90% were seen once, and the ten largest hold 0.95% to 1.2%. Sample: PBMCs or T cells enriched from blood (not recorded which). These receptors originate from a man aged 25 to 40 who had recovered from COVID-19.

This clone was seen only a few times. This chain joins TRBV7-2 and TRBJ1-2, with D tentatively TRBD1 (6 bases). V gave up 1 base and J gave up 4 bases, with 13 bases separating them. The CDR3 runs to 15 residues. Per the germline V gene, CDR1 is SGHTA and CDR2 is FQGNSA. The CDR3 bases are TGTGCCAGCAGCTTAGAACACAGGGTCTTCTATGGCTACACCTTC. Amino acid sequence: CASSLEHRVFYGYTF.

The genes are TRBV6-1 and TRBJ2-7, with TRBD1 identical over 7 bases. V lost 3 bases and J lost 4; bases outside the gene matches: 6. The CDR3 extends over 14 amino acids. Germline V gene sequence: CDR1 MNHNS, CDR2 SASEGT. CDR3 bases: TGTGCCAGCAGTGACGACAGGGTTCGGTACGAGCAGTACTTC. This encodes CASSDDRVRYEQYF.

The chain recombines TRBV28 with TRBJ2-5; 9 bases agree with TRBD2. This CDR3 comprises 15 residues. CDR1 and CDR2 from the germline V gene are MDHEN and SYDVKM. The V gene end was trimmed by 3 bases and the J gene end by 5 bases; junction bases not matched to a gene: 7. CDR3 in amino acids: CASSFWREGPETQYF. CDR3 in DNA: TGTGCCAGCAGTTTCTGGCGGGAGGGGCCTGAGACCCAGTACTTC.

The chain recombines TRBV5-4 with TRBJ2-6; D uncertain. The CDR3 runs to 17 residues. V lost 1 base to trimming and J lost 0 bases, with 11 bases between them. Germline V gene sequence: CDR1 SGHNT, CDR2 YYREEE (reference sequence). The CDR3: CASSLWQVVSGANVLTF. Here the CDR3 DNA reads TGTGCCAGCAGCTTGTGGCAGGTTGTCTCTGGGGCCAACGTCCTGACTTTC.

J is TRBJ2-3 and V is TRBV19; D is unresolved. Germline values: CDR1 LNHDA, CDR2 SQIVND (reference sequence). Trimming shortened V by 6 bases and J by 6 bases, and 13 bases separated the two germline ends. CDR3 size: 13 residues. DNA of the CDR3: TGTGCCAGTAGACGCGCGAAGTCCGATACGCAGTATTTT. Its translation: CASRRAKSDTQYF.

The V and J genes are TRBV30 and TRBJ1-2, with a possible D match to TRBD1 (5 bases). Germline-derived CDR1 and CDR2 are GTSNPN and SVGIG (reference sequence). With 3 bases removed from V and 10 bases from J, the gap between germline ends came to 15 bases. The CDR3 contains 12 residues. The CDR3 DNA reads TGTGCCTGGAGCGAGACAGTCGGTGCCTACACCTTC. Protein sequence: CAWSETVGAYTF. Based on the CDR3 plus reference TRBV30 and TRBJ1-2, the full variable domain is SQTIHQWPATLVQPVGSPLSLECTVEGTSNPNLYWYRQAAGRGLQLLFYSVGIGQISSEVPQNLSASRPQDRQFILSSKKLLLSDSGFYLCAWSETVGAYTFGSGTRLTVV.

The rearrangement links TRBV18 to TRBJ1-4, with 9 positions matching TRBD1. There are 15 residues in the CDR3. Per germline, CDR1 KGHSH and CDR2 LQKENI. V lost 3 bases to trimming and J lost 4 bases; unmatched junction nucleotides: 3. The DNA for the CDR3 is TGTGCCAGCTCACCCCAGGGACAGGGTAATGAAAAACTGTTTTTT. It encodes CASSPQGQGNEKLFF.

The V and J genes are TRBV5-1 and TRBJ2-1; D is perhaps TRBD2 (6 bases). Germline values: CDR1 SGHRS, CDR2 YFSETQ. V shed 5 bases and J shed 6 bases, with 15 bases lying between them. The CDR3 consists of 14 residues. CDR3 sequence: CASRLVYGGNEQFF. The CDR3, as DNA: TGCGCCAGCAGGCTGGTTTACGGGGGCAATGAGCAGTTCTTC.

Points on this clone: The same CDR3 arises from other DNA sequences in this sample as well. The chain combines TRBV28 with TRBJ2-2, with D possibly being TRBD2 (6 bases). CDR3 length: 14 residues. The V and J ends lost 5 bases and 1 base respectively, with 8 bases between them. Germline assignment: CDR1 MDHEN and CDR2 SYDVKM. In nucleotides, the CDR3 is TGTGCCAGCAGTAGTAGCGGGAACACCGGGGAGCTGTTTTTT. Translating it yields CASSSSGNTGELFF.

J is TRBJ2-3 and V is TRBV24-1; 9 bases are shared with TRBD2. J gave up 6 bases and V 7 bases, and 7 bases lay outside the gene matches. The V gene's germline CDR1 is KGHDR and CDR2 SFDVKD. CDR3 length equals 14 residues. The CDR3 DNA sequence: TGTGCCACCAGCGACCAGCGGGAGGTGGATACGCAGTATTTT. Its protein product is CATSDQREVDTQYF.

The rearrangement links TRBV4-1 to TRBJ2-7; 10 nucleotides align to TRBD2. This CDR3 region has 17 residues. The germline V gene encodes CDR1 MGHRA and CDR2 YSYEKL. The trim removed 2 bases at V and 2 bases at J, leaving 9 bases unmatched. The CDR3 is CASSQLTGTSAPYEQYF. The CDR3 coding sequence is TGCGCCAGCAGCCAACTGACCGGGACTAGCGCGCCCTACGAGCAGTACTTC.

The chain couples TRBV6-5 to TRBJ1-2; D may be TRBD1 (6 bases). The germline V gene has CDR1 MNHEY and CDR2 SVGAGI. This CDR3 has 13 residues. Trimming took 6 bases from V and 6 from J, leaving 14 bases between them. The CDR3 here is CASRRGGTNGYTF. CDR3 coding DNA: TGTGCCAGCAGGAGGGGGGGTACTAATGGCTACACCTTC.

This clone appeared a few times. The chain recombines TRBV2 with TRBJ2-3, with D unresolved. V was cut by 2 bases and J by 6 bases, with 15 bases left in between. CDR1 is SNHLY, CDR2 FYNNEI, per germline. CDR3 size: 15 residues. The CDR3 sequence is CASSESIPRIDTQYF. Written as DNA, the CDR3 is TGTGCCAGCAGTGAATCAATACCTAGGATTGATACGCAGTATTTT.

The gene calls are TRBV5-6 and TRBJ2-1, with D perhaps matching TRBD1 (7 bases). Between the trimmed V and J ends, which lost 1 base and 6 bases, there was a span of 14 bases. This CDR3 contains 15 residues. Germline V gene data show CDR1 as SGHDT and CDR2 as YYEEEE. CDR3 in DNA: TGTGCCAGCAGCTTGCTCCAGGGGGGCCGCAATGAGCAGTTCTTC. Its translation: CASSLLQGGRNEQFF. The full variable domain, in which reference TRBV5-6 and TRBJ2-1 provide the parts outside the CDR3, is DAGVTQSPTHLIKTRGQQVTLRCSPKSGHDTVSWYQQALGQGPQFIFQYYEEEERQRGNFPDRFSGHQFPNYSSELNVNALLLGDSALYLCASSLLQGGRNEQFFGPGTRLTVL.

The V gene is TRBV11-1, the J gene TRBJ1-1, with a possible D match to TRBD1 (5 bases). This CDR3 has 13 amino acids. V lost 4 bases and J lost 9, with 15 bases in between. CDR1 and CDR2 from the germline V gene are SGHAT and FQDESV (reference sequence). The DNA for the CDR3 is TGTGCCAGCAGCTACCAAGGGGCAGGAAAAGCTTTCTTT. Amino acids: CASSYQGAGKAFF.

The chain joins TRBV27 to TRBJ1-2, with a weak D call TRBD1 (5 bases). V shed 6 bases and J shed 5 bases, with 13 bases lying between them. Germline assignment: CDR1 MNHEY and CDR2 SMNVEV (reference sequence). The CDR3 covers 13 residues. Written as DNA, the CDR3 is TGTGCCAGCAGCCGGACGGGGGGATATGGCTACACCTTC. It encodes CASSRTGGYGYTF.

This rearrangement joins TRBV4-1 to TRBJ1-5; no clear D. The V gene's germline CDR1 is MGHRA and CDR2 YSYEKL. This CDR3 has 16 residues. V lost 0 bases to trimming and J lost 0 bases, with 9 bases between them. CDR3 loop: CASSQESGFSNQPQHF. CDR3 nucleotides: TGCGCCAGCAGCCAAGAATCGGGGTTTAGCAATCAGCCCCAGCATTTT.

The chain is built from TRBV19 and TRBJ2-3; D is unclear. The CDR3 sequence is 14 residues long. V gave up 10 bases and J gave up 2 bases, with 16 bases separating them. CDR1 and CDR2 (germline): LNHDA, SQIVND (reference sequence). The chain's CDR3 is CATSSLFYTDTQYF. The CDR3 coding sequence is TGTGCCACTTCGTCCCTTTTCTACACAGATACGCAGTATTTT.

In its sample, this clone was seen a few times. Written as DNA, the CDR3 is TGTGCCAGCAGTTACCTACAGGGGGCGGATGGCTACACCTTC. As protein: CASSYLQGADGYTF. The V and J genes are TRBV6-6 and TRBJ1-2, with TRBD1 matching over 9 bases. V shed 2 bases, J shed 6 bases, and the junction held 4 bases outside the gene matches. The germline V gene has CDR1 MNHNY and CDR2 SVGAGI (reference sequence). The CDR3 totals 14 residues.

The V call is TRBV6-5, the J call TRBJ1-6, with 8 nucleotides matching TRBD1. The CDR3 totals 15 residues. The junction had 9 bases not matched to a gene; V was cut back by 7 bases and J by 7 bases. CDR1 is MNHEY and CDR2 is SVGAGI in the germline V gene. This CDR3 reads CASIHQGAGNSPLHF. The CDR3 DNA reads as TGTGCCAGCATCCATCAGGGGGCGGGCAATTCACCCCTCCACTTT.

The chain has TRBV19 and TRBJ1-2, with 9 bases identical to TRBD1. Germline-derived CDR1 and CDR2 are LNHDA and SQIVND (reference sequence). This CDR3 is 15 amino acids long. Trimming took 7 bases from V and 2 from J; bases not matched to a gene: 8. CDR3 region: CASTHSGTGNYGYTF. CDR3 DNA sequence: TGTGCCAGTACTCACTCCGGGACAGGGAACTATGGCTACACCTTC. Supplemented by reference TRBV19 and TRBJ1-2, the full variable domain reads DGGITQSPKYLFRKEGQNVTLSCEQNLNHDAMYWYRQDPGQGLRLIYYSQIVNDFQKGDIAEGYSVSREKKESFPLTVTSAQKNPTAFYLCASTHSGTGNYGYTFGSGTRLTVV.

The chain joins TRBV5-1 to TRBJ1-4; the D is unclear. The germline gives CDR1 SGHRS, CDR2 YFSETQ. CDR3 length equals 15 residues. V lost 2 bases and J 6 bases, leaving 14 bases between the germline ends. In nucleotides, the CDR3 is TGCGCCAGCAGCTTCGGAGGGCGTGGGTATGAAAAACTGTTTTTT. Translated, it gives CASSFGGRGYEKLFF.

The rearrangement joins TRBV2 to TRBJ1-2, with 7 nucleotides matching TRBD1. Germline V lookup: CDR1 SNHLY, CDR2 FYNNEI. The CDR3 is 15 amino acids. J lost 5 bases, V lost 5 bases, and 11 bases had no gene match. CDR3 DNA: TGTGCCAGCAGTCACCGACAGGGCGGAGGGTATGGCTACACCTTC. Translated, it gives CASSHRQGGGYGYTF.